This entry describes one T cell receptor beta chain. The sample comes from a study of cytomegalovirus exposure and HLA in healthy donors. The CDR3 covers 13 residues. The germline gives CDR1 LNHDA, CDR2 SQIVND (reference sequence). Trimming shortened V by 6 bases and J by 1 base, and 9 bases separated the two germline ends. Nominally healthy donors provided the samples, though records likely missed some immune exposures. The PCR employed 60 Vbeta primers together with 13 Jbeta primers. The authors' processing: The authors later counted roughly 76 million unique TCR beta chains, around 9.9 million of them shared. Profiled with immunoSEQ multiplex PCR; TCRdb holds only in-frame clones, not every one. V and J calls and clone size are copied from that table; D and trimming were computed from the DNA. The table has approximately 110,000 clones, 76% seen once.

The sample was PBMCs. V is TRBV19 and J is TRBJ1-1; D remains ambiguous. The sequence was collected from a man aged 40-55 years in good health and CMV-seropositive. The CDR3 loop is CASSAVGNTEAFF. DNA for the CDR3: TGTGCCAGTAGCGCGGTAGGGAACACTGAAGCTTTCTTT.